The 16 T cell receptor beta chains presented below share a single source sample, sequenced in a study of shared clonotypes between healthy human individuals. Sequenced by immunoSEQ multiplex PCR; TCRdb stores in-frame clones only, minus some. This sample yields under 2.5 million clones, of which 92% are seen a single time; 0.37% belongs to the top ten. Sequenced input: naive CD4+ T cells from PBMCs. Subset in this sample: CD45RA+ positively selected. Receptors were obtained from a man younger than 30 in good health. Some clones in this sample may be carry-over from other donors' samples.

The gene calls are TRBV2 and TRBJ2-2, with 11 positions matching TRBD2. J was trimmed by 4 bases and V by 4 bases; bases with no gene match: 5. This CDR3 is 16 amino acids long. CDR1 and CDR2 (germline): SNHLY, FYNNEI. CDR3 residues: CASSGRLAGSTGELFF. DNA of the CDR3: TGTGCCAGCAGTGGAAGACTAGCGGGGAGCACCGGGGAGCTGTTTTTT.

The CDR3 loop reads CASASEGGSTEAFF. The CDR3 DNA is TGTGCCAGCGCCTCTGAGGGGGGGTCCACTGAAGCTTTCTTT. This sequence joins TRBV2 and TRBJ1-1; D may be TRBD1 (6 bases). This CDR3 spans 14 amino acids. The germline V and J ends were trimmed by 8 bases and 4 bases, with 17 bases remaining between them. Looked up from germline, CDR1 is SNHLY and CDR2 is FYNNEI. Full variable domain (missing parts from reference TRBV2 and TRBJ1-1): EPEVTQTPSHQVTQMGQEVILRCVPISNHLYFYWYRQILGQKVEFLVSFYNNEISEKSEIFDDQFSVERPDGSNFTLKIRSTKLEDSAMYFCASASEGGSTEAFFGQGTRLTVV.

The gene calls are TRBV5-1 and TRBJ2-3; possibly TRBD1 or TRBD2 for D (5 bases each). This CDR3 has 15 residues. V was pared by 0 bases and J by 2 bases, with 10 bases between. Germline V gene lookup returns CDR1 SGHRS and CDR2 YFSETQ. CDR3 loop: CASSLGDHITDTQYF. The CDR3 nucleotides read TGCGCCAGCAGCTTGGGGGACCATATCACAGATACGCAGTATTTT.

The chain has TRBV7-2 and TRBJ2-3; no clear D gene. The V end was cut by 3 bases, the J end by 0 bases, with 7 bases between. The germline V gene has CDR1 SGHTA and CDR2 FQGNSA. The CDR3 is 14 residues long. CDR3 residues: CASSLFRSTDTQYF. The CDR3 coding sequence is TGTGCCAGCAGCTTGTTCCGGAGCACAGATACGCAGTATTTT.

The chain links TRBV6-5 to TRBJ2-2, with D maybe TRBD2 (5 bases). The ends were cut back, 0 bases at V and 1 base at J, with 9 bases in the middle. CDR3 length equals 16 residues. From germline, CDR1 is MNHEY and CDR2 SVGAGI. The CDR3 sequence: CASSYSRRGNTGELFF. The CDR3 region has the DNA TGTGCCAGCAGTTACTCCCGACGGGGGAACACCGGGGAGCTGTTTTTT.

This chain uses TRBV6-6 with TRBJ2-2; D is possibly TRBD1 (6 bases). The germline gives CDR1 MNHNY, CDR2 SVGAGI (reference sequence). The V and J ends lost 4 bases and 1 base respectively, with 10 bases between them. The CDR3 totals 15 residues. As DNA, the CDR3 is TGTGCCAGCAGTTCGACGGGACAGAACACCGGGGAGCTGTTTTTT. This encodes CASSSTGQNTGELFF.

There are a few counts of this clone. This chain connects TRBV5-5 to TRBJ2-7; a weak D match, TRBD2 (6 bases). The germline V and J ends were trimmed by 3 bases and 0 bases, with 10 bases remaining between them. This CDR3 is 14 amino acids long. Germline CDR1 and CDR2: SGHKS and YYEKEE (reference sequence). The CDR3 nucleotides read TGTGCCAGCAGCTCGACTAGGAGCTCCTACGAGCAGTACTTC. Translated, it gives CASSSTRSSYEQYF.

The chain is built from TRBV6-6 and TRBJ2-7; the D gene is possibly TRBD2 (5 bases). The germline V and J ends were trimmed by 5 bases and 12 bases, with 14 bases remaining between them. Germline values: CDR1 MNHNY, CDR2 SVGAGI (reference sequence). The CDR3 totals 11 residues. The CDR3 region is CASSARDRMYF. In DNA form, the CDR3 reads TGTGCCAGCAGTGCACGGGATCGGATGTACTTC.

V gene TRBV7-9 combines with J gene TRBJ2-1, with D tentatively TRBD2 (6 bases). Trimming took off 7 bases at V and 6 bases at J, with 13 bases between the two ends. The CDR3 sequence is 13 residues long. Germline-derived CDR1 and CDR2 are SEHNR and FQNEAQ (reference sequence). CDR3 sequence: CASTLWGVNEQFF. CDR3 in DNA: TGTGCCAGCACCCTTTGGGGGGTCAATGAGCAGTTCTTC.

This chain joins TRBV5-1 and TRBJ2-3; 14 bases agree with TRBD2. The CDR3 is 18 amino acids. Germline CDR1 reads SGHRS; CDR2 reads YFSETQ. J gave up 1 base and V 4 bases, and 8 bases lay outside the gene matches. The CDR3: CASSGGGLAGGGTDTQYF. In DNA form, the CDR3 reads TGCGCCAGCAGCGGGGGAGGACTAGCGGGAGGCGGCACAGATACGCAGTATTTT.

This rearrangement joins TRBV2 to TRBJ2-4; the D gene is possibly TRBD2 (5 bases). Trimming cost V 8 bases and J 9 bases, with 11 bases left between them. Germline CDR1 SNHLY, CDR2 FYNNEI. CDR3 size: 11 residues. The chain's CDR3 is CASLVGSIQYF. The CDR3 DNA is TGTGCCAGCCTCGTTGGGAGCATTCAGTACTTC.

The chain combines TRBV7-3 with TRBJ2-3; D is perhaps TRBD1 (6 bases). V shed 4 bases and J shed 0 bases, with 11 bases lying between them. The length of the CDR3 is 15 residues. Germline V gene sequence: CDR1 SGHTA, CDR2 FQGTGA. The CDR3 nucleotides are TGTGCCAGCAGCTCCCCGGGACACAGCACAGATACGCAGTATTTT. Residues: CASSSPGHSTDTQYF.

The V call is TRBV9, the J call TRBJ2-1; TRBD2 is a possible D gene (6 bases). Per the germline V gene, CDR1 is SGDLS and CDR2 is YYNGEE. The CDR3 has 14 residues. Trimming took 4 bases from V and 6 from J, leaving 14 bases between them. The CDR3 DNA reads as TGTGCCAGCAGCTCCCGGGACTCACTCAATGAGCAGTTCTTC. Amino acids: CASSSRDSLNEQFF.

The genes are TRBV28 and TRBJ1-1; D is uncertain. Germline assignment: CDR1 MDHEN and CDR2 SYDVKM. The CDR3 consists of 13 residues. V lost 7 bases and J 4 bases, leaving 13 bases between the germline ends. CDR3 coding DNA: TGTGCCAGCAAGGGAATACTTGGCACTGAAGCTTTCTTT. Translating it yields CASKGILGTEAFF. Looking up the rest from reference TRBV28 and TRBJ1-1 gives the full variable domain: DVKVTQSSRYLVKRTGEKVFLECVQDMDHENMFWYRQDPGLGLRLIYFSYDVKMKEKGDIPEGYSVSREKKERFSLILESASTNQTSMYLCASKGILGTEAFFGQGTRLTVV.

The chain joins TRBV5-1 to TRBJ1-4; unclear D gene. The CDR3 spans 15 residues. Trimming shortened V by 4 bases and J by 7 bases, and 17 bases separated the two germline ends. Germline CDR1 is SGHRS and CDR2 is YFSETQ. The CDR3 nucleotides are TGCGCCAGCAGCCCCATGGGAGGGTGGGGTGAAAAACTGTTTTTT. The encoded protein is CASSPMGGWGEKLFF.

The CDR3 protein is CASSLGEEWETQYF. The CDR3 region has the DNA TGCGCCAGCAGCTTGGGAGAGGAGTGGGAGACCCAGTACTTC. The chain combines TRBV5-1 with TRBJ2-5, with D hard to call. This CDR3 comprises 14 residues. Germline CDR1 reads SGHRS; CDR2 reads YFSETQ. With 0 bases removed from V and 5 bases from J, the gap between germline ends came to 11 bases. The full variable domain, completed using reference TRBV5-1 and TRBJ2-5, is KAGVTQTPRYLIKTRGQQVTLSCSPISGHRSVSWYQQTPGQGLQFLFEYFSETQRNKGNFPGRFSGRQFSNSRSEMNVSTLELGDSALYLCASSLGEEWETQYFGPGTRLLVL.